This T cell receptor (beta chain) was retrieved from a study of response to subunit inactivated influenza vaccine. Via MiXCR, TCRdb re-called the RT-PCR reads, giving one row per CDR3 protein. Of 150,000 to 200,000 distinct CDR3 sequences in the sample, about a tenth were seen once. This CDR3 has 14 amino acids. Trimming stripped 0 bases from V and 0 bases from J, with 9 bases between. Germline V gene data show CDR1 as SQVTM and CDR2 as ANQGSEA. Findings of the study overall: Each seasonal influenza vaccination recruits few new T cells, the authors suggested.

In its sample, this clonotype was seen many times. As yet, its antigen is unknown. Sequenced here: non-naive T cells sorted from PBMCs, sampled more than 35 days after vaccination. J is TRBJ2-7 and V is TRBV29-1; D call uncertain. The clonotype comes from a man between 50 and 59 years old who received an inactivated influenza vaccine. CDR3 sequence (DNA): TGCAGCGTTGAAGATCGTGGGCCCTCCTACGAGCAGTACTTC. Translating gives CSVEDRGPSYEQYF.